One sample yielded the 26 T cell receptor beta chains listed below, sequenced in a study of T cells after posttransplantation cyclophosphamide. Repertoires were generated with immunoSEQ multiplex PCR, while TCRdb's copy carries only in-frame clones and drops some. Recorded here are over 30,000 clones, none singletons. Sequenced input: PBMCs. These receptors were taken from a woman aged 45-59 years in good health and a related stem cell transplant donor.

In its sample, this clone was seen many times. The CDR3 DNA is TGTGCCAGCAGCTCACAGGGGGCGGCGGGAACTGAAGCTTTCTTT. This sequence encodes CASSSQGAAGTEAFF. V is TRBV11-2 and J is TRBJ1-1; 9 bases align to TRBD1. The length of the CDR3 is 15 residues. V trimming: 4 bases; J trimming: 5 bases; junction bases outside the gene matches: 8. Germline CDR1 reads SGHAT; CDR2 reads FQNNGV.

The sample holds many counts of this clone. In DNA, the CDR3 is TGTGCCAGCTCACCACCGGGAGGGGTTTACTCCTACGAGCAGTACTTC. Its translation: CASSPPGGVYSYEQYF. The gene calls are TRBV18 and TRBJ2-7; 7 bases are shared with TRBD2. Trimming took 0 bases from V and 0 from J; bases not matched to a gene: 5. Germline assignment: CDR1 KGHSH and CDR2 LQKENI. The CDR3 has 16 amino acids.

This clone has at least ten counts. The gene calls are TRBV18 and TRBJ2-2; D might be TRBD2 (6 bases). The CDR3 loop spans 16 amino acids. CDR1 is KGHSH and CDR2 is LQKENI in the germline V gene. The germline V and J ends were trimmed by 3 bases and 0 bases, with 11 bases remaining between them. CDR3: CASSPPGLPNTGELFF. In DNA, the CDR3 is TGTGCCAGCTCACCCCCGGGACTCCCGAACACCGGGGAGCTGTTTTTT.

This clone occurred many times. V usage is TRBV28 and J usage is TRBJ1-3, with D possibly being TRBD1 (5 bases). The germline V gene encodes CDR1 MDHEN and CDR2 SYDVKM. The CDR3 is made up of 13 amino acids. V was shortened by 6 bases and J by 0 bases, with 6 bases between the two germline ends. The chain's CDR3 is CASRGGSGNTIYF. The CDR3 DNA follows: TGTGCCAGCAGGGGGGGCTCTGGAAACACCATATATTTT.

The chain joins TRBV5-4 to TRBJ2-5, with D uncertain. This CDR3 is 15 amino acids long. CDR1 and CDR2 (germline): SGHNT, YYREEE (reference sequence). V shed 0 bases and J shed 3 bases, with 12 bases lying between them. The CDR3 here is CASSLGSSVEETQYF. CDR3 nucleotide sequence: TGTGCCAGCAGCTTGGGATCTTCAGTGGAAGAGACCCAGTACTTC. Looking up the rest from reference TRBV5-4 and TRBJ2-5 gives the full variable domain: ETGVTQSPTHLIKTRGQQVTLRCSSQSGHNTVSWYQQALGQGPQFIFQYYREEENGRGNFPPRFSGLQFPNYSSELNVNALELDDSALYLCASSLGSSVEETQYFGPGTRLLVL.

This clone was recorded many times. This rearrangement joins TRBV7-9 to TRBJ2-3, with a tentative D call TRBD1 (6 bases). V dropped 8 bases and J dropped 6 bases, with 12 bases sitting between them. The CDR3 is made up of 12 amino acids. Germline V gene sequence: CDR1 SEHNR, CDR2 FQNEAQ (reference sequence). The CDR3 DNA is TGTGCCAGCGCCTCGAGGGGGGATACGCAGTATTTT. It codes for CASASRGDTQYF. Using reference TRBV7-9 and TRBJ2-3 for the parts outside the CDR3, the full variable domain is DTGVSQNPRHKITKRGQNVTFRCDPISEHNRLYWYRQTLGQGPEFLTYFQNEAQLEKSRLLSDRFSAERPKGSFSTLEIQRTEQGDSAMYLCASASRGDTQYFGPGTRLTVL.

This clone was observed many times. The chain employs TRBV10-3 and TRBJ2-7; D uncertain. The CDR3 is 12 residues long. V was shortened by 6 bases and J by 7 bases, with 13 bases between the two germline ends. The V gene's germline CDR1 is ENHRY and CDR2 SYGVKD. CDR3 sequence: CAIRHSEEEQYF. CDR3 nucleotide sequence: TGTGCCATCAGGCACTCTGAAGAAGAGCAGTACTTC.

This clone was counted ten times or more. The chain carries TRBV6-6 and TRBJ1-1, with D unclear. Germline V lookup: CDR1 MNHNY, CDR2 SVGAGI (reference sequence). Trimming took off 7 bases at V and 4 bases at J, with 7 bases between the two ends. The CDR3 extends over 11 amino acids. In nucleotides, the CDR3 is TGTGCCAGCACCGGTATCACTGAAGCTTTCTTT. Its translation: CASTGITEAFF.

This clone was counted many times. The gene calls are TRBV6-6 and TRBJ2-1; 13 bases map to TRBD2. Trimming at V came to 0 bases and at J to 15 bases, leaving 8 bases not matched to a gene. The CDR3 is 15 amino acids. CDR1 and CDR2 (germline): MNHNY, SVGAGI (reference sequence). The DNA of the CDR3 is TGTGCCAGCAGTTACTCCCCCGGGACTAGCGGGGAATCGTTCTTC. It specifies CASSYSPGTSGESFF.

In this sample, this clone turned up many times. This chain uses TRBV6-1 with TRBJ2-7, with D possibly matching TRBD1 (6 bases). Germline CDR1 MNHNS, CDR2 SASEGT. This CDR3 spans 16 amino acids. The V gene lost 3 bases and the J gene lost 2 bases, with 17 bases spanning the gap. CDR3 nucleotides: TGTGCCAGCAGTGACCGACGAAGGACAGTCGCCTACGAGCAGTACTTC. Protein sequence: CASSDRRRTVAYEQYF.

In this sample, this clone turned up many times. The chain carries TRBV6-5 and TRBJ1-6, with 10 nucleotides matching TRBD1. The CDR3 runs to 14 residues. In germline, CDR1 is MNHEY, CDR2 SVGAGI. Trimming cost V 2 bases and J 12 bases; bases outside gene matches: 4. The CDR3 loop is CASSYGTGVKPLHF. As DNA, the CDR3 is TGTGCCAGCAGTTACGGGACAGGGGTGAAACCCCTCCACTTT.

This clone has at least ten counts. V and J are TRBV5-1 and TRBJ1-1; TRBD1 matches at 7 bases. CDR3 length equals 13 residues. With V trimmed by 5 bases and J by 5 bases, 6 bases remained unmatched. From germline, CDR1 is SGHRS and CDR2 YFSETQ. CDR3 coding DNA: TGCGCCAGCAGTCTATACAGGGGAACTGAAGCTTTCTTT. This gives the protein CASSLYRGTEAFF.

This clone was seen at least ten times. The chain joins TRBV4-3 to TRBJ1-4; TRBD1 matches at 9 bases. The trim removed 4 bases at V and 7 bases at J, leaving 4 bases unmatched. The CDR3 runs to 14 residues. Germline CDR1 and CDR2: LGHNA and YSLEER. Here the CDR3 reads CASSPGQGSEKLFF. CDR3 nucleotides: TGCGCCAGCAGCCCGGGACAGGGAAGTGAAAAACTGTTTTTT.

This clone was counted ten times or more. The genes are TRBV28 and TRBJ2-7; 9 bases agree with TRBD1. After removal of 1 base from V and 6 bases from J, the junction contained 4 bases not matched to a gene. The CDR3 runs to 14 residues. CDR1 MDHEN and CDR2 SYDVKM come from the germline V gene. In DNA, the CDR3 is TGTGCCAGCAGTTTATTACAGGGGGCGTTCGAGCAGTACTTC. This codes for CASSLLQGAFEQYF.

This clone appeared a few times. J is TRBJ2-5 and V is TRBV7-8, with D perhaps matching TRBD1 (6 bases). The V gene's germline CDR1 is SGHVS and CDR2 FQNEAQ. The V gene lost 2 bases and the J gene lost 5 bases, with 15 bases spanning the gap. This CDR3 contains 15 residues. The CDR3 protein is CASSLSPNREETQYF. DNA for the CDR3: TGTGCCAGCAGCTTAAGTCCGAACAGGGAGGAGACCCAGTACTTC.

Ten or more counts support this clone. The V and J genes are TRBV2 and TRBJ1-2; D gene unclear. Germline CDR1 SNHLY, CDR2 FYNNEI. Trimming pared 1 base from V and 7 bases from J, leaving 10 bases between. There are 13 residues in the CDR3. This CDR3 reads CASSEDKFGGYTF. Written as DNA, the CDR3 is TGTGCCAGCAGTGAAGACAAGTTTGGTGGCTACACCTTC.

This clone was found many times. This chain joins TRBV4-1 and TRBJ2-3; 8 positions match TRBD2. The J segment lost 1 base and the V segment lost 1 base, leaving 13 bases of the junction unmatched. Germline CDR1 is MGHRA and CDR2 is YSYEKL. The CDR3 length is 19 residues. In DNA form, the CDR3 reads TGCGCCAGCAGCCAAGTCCACCTTTGGACTAGCCACCGCACAGATACGCAGTATTTT. It codes for CASSQVHLWTSHRTDTQYF.

This clone was observed many times. V and J are TRBV30 and TRBJ1-1; 8 nucleotides align to TRBD1. V dropped 7 bases and J dropped 2; count of bases not matched to a gene: 6. The germline CDR1 and CDR2 sequences are GTSNPN and SVGIG (reference sequence). The CDR3 runs 13 residues. CDR3 protein: CAFRQGTNTEAFF. In DNA form, the CDR3 reads TGTGCCTTTCGACAGGGGACAAACACTGAAGCTTTCTTT.

This clone has a count of ten or more. CDR3 sequence: CASRRTGDTEAFF. CDR3 DNA: TGCGCCAGCAGACGGACAGGGGACACTGAAGCTTTCTTT. The chain combines TRBV4-1 with TRBJ1-1; 9 bases are shared with TRBD1. Germline-derived CDR1 and CDR2 are MGHRA and YSYEKL. The CDR3 contains 13 residues. Trimming removed 6 bases from V and 3 bases from J; junction bases left unmatched: 2.

V is TRBV29-1 and J is TRBJ2-7, with 8 bases identical to TRBD2. The V gene end was trimmed by 6 bases and the J gene end by 2 bases; junction bases not matched to a gene: 9. CDR3 length: 14 amino acids. CDR1 and CDR2 from the germline V gene are SQVTM and ANQGSEA. The CDR3 is CSVFLAGQPYEQYF. DNA of the CDR3: TGCAGCGTATTCCTAGCGGGCCAACCCTACGAGCAGTACTTC.

This clone showed up many times. The V call is TRBV19, the J call TRBJ1-1; 9 bases are shared with TRBD1. The junction had 6 bases not matched to a gene; V was cut back by 4 bases and J by 3 bases. The CDR3 is 15 amino acids. Germline values: CDR1 LNHDA, CDR2 SQIVND (reference sequence). The CDR3 sequence: CASSTVTGGYTEAFF. The CDR3 DNA sequence: TGTGCCAGTAGTACCGTCACAGGGGGCTACACTGAAGCTTTCTTT.

There are many counts of this clone. The chain couples TRBV28 to TRBJ2-1; tentatively, D is TRBD1 (6 bases). Trimming shortened V by 8 bases and J by 0 bases, and 20 bases separated the two germline ends. CDR3 length: 17 amino acids. Germline assignment: CDR1 MDHEN and CDR2 SYDVKM. In DNA form, the CDR3 reads TGTGCCAGCCTCTCGCAGACAGGCTTGAGCTCCTACAATGAGCAGTTCTTC. It codes for CASLSQTGLSSYNEQFF. Combining the CDR3 with reference TRBV28 and TRBJ2-1 gives the whole variable domain DVKVTQSSRYLVKRTGEKVFLECVQDMDHENMFWYRQDPGLGLRLIYFSYDVKMKEKGDIPEGYSVSREKKERFSLILESASTNQTSMYLCASLSQTGLSSYNEQFFGPGTRLTVL.

This clone was observed many times. This rearrangement joins TRBV28 to TRBJ2-4; D is perhaps TRBD2 (7 bases). CDR3 length: 19 amino acids. Between the trimmed V and J ends, which lost 7 bases and 0 bases, there was a span of 25 bases. Germline CDR1 is MDHEN and CDR2 is SYDVKM. The chain's CDR3 is CASMMVYGGGSLAKNIQYF. The DNA for the CDR3 is TGTGCCAGCATGATGGTATATGGCGGGGGCTCTCTAGCCAAAAACATTCAGTACTTC.

About this clone itself: Other DNA sequences within the sample encode an identical CDR3. The chain uses TRBV7-8 and TRBJ1-2; D perhaps matches TRBD1 (6 bases). The V end lost 4 bases, the J end lost 0 bases, and 12 bases lay between the germline ends. CDR1 is SGHVS and CDR2 is FQNEAQ in the germline V gene. The CDR3 has 15 residues. CDR3 sequence: CASSSGTTTNYGYTF. Written as DNA, the CDR3 is TGTGCCAGCAGCTCGGGGACAACTACTAACTATGGCTACACCTTC. Full variable domain (missing parts from reference TRBV7-8 and TRBJ1-2): GAGVSQSPRYKVAKRGQDVALRCDPISGHVSLFWYQQALGQGPEFLTYFQNEAQLDKSGLPSDRFFAERPEGSVSTLKIQRTQQEDSAVYLCASSSGTTTNYGYTFGSGTRLTVV.

There are many counts of this clone. A read error may account for a junction end that differs from germline. The rearrangement joins TRBV7-7 to TRBJ2-2, with TRBD2 identical over 11 bases. This CDR3 is built from 16 residues. CDR1 and CDR2 from the germline V gene are SSHAT and FNYEAQ (reference sequence). The CDR3 spells CASSLLAGVNTGELFF. Written as DNA, the CDR3 is TGTGCTAGCAGCTTACTAGCGGGGGTGAACACCGGGGAGCTGTTTTTT.

This clone showed up many times. As DNA, the CDR3 is TGTGCCAGCACGGGGGGGCGATACAATGAGCAGTTCTTC. Translation gives CASTGGRYNEQFF. This chain links TRBV27 with TRBJ2-1; 8 bases map to TRBD2. The CDR3 contains 13 residues. The ends lost 7 bases at V and 4 bases at J; junction bases unmatched: 3. The germline V gene encodes CDR1 MNHEY and CDR2 SMNVEV (reference sequence).